This T cell receptor (beta chain) was recorded in a study of CD8+CD57+ T cells in acquired aplastic anemia. About the study: Recorded DNA amounts for sorted CD4+ and CD8+ cells had an average of approximately 3 ug.

The sequenced patients had an expansion of CD8+CD57+ cells seen by flow cytometry. Untreated patients provided the blood samples, with no therapy given before sampling. Study-level findings and limits: About 30 CD8+ CDR3 sequences occurred in both the patients and the controls.

This clonotype was counted a single time. The antigen remains unidentified. The CDR3 loop spans 17 amino acids. Per germline, CDR1 LNHNV and CDR2 YYDKDF (reference sequence). The V gene end was trimmed by 3 bases and the J gene end by 4 bases; junction bases not matched to a gene: 7. Genomic DNA served as template for TCR beta VDJ and CDR3 profiling. TCRdb processed the reads anew with MiXCR; each CDR3 protein has one entry. This table holds about 40,000 distinct CDR3 sequences, 63% found once. The chain joins TRBV15 to TRBJ2-3, with 13 bases identical to TRBD2. Sequenced: sorted CD4+, CD8+, or CD8+CD57+ T cells (not recorded which) from PBMCs. The origin of this receptor is a human donor with aplastic anemia. CDR3 in amino acids: CATSSVATSGGADTQYF. For the CDR3, the DNA is TGTGCCACCAGCAGCGTAGCTACTAGCGGGGGGGCAGATACGCAGTATTTT.